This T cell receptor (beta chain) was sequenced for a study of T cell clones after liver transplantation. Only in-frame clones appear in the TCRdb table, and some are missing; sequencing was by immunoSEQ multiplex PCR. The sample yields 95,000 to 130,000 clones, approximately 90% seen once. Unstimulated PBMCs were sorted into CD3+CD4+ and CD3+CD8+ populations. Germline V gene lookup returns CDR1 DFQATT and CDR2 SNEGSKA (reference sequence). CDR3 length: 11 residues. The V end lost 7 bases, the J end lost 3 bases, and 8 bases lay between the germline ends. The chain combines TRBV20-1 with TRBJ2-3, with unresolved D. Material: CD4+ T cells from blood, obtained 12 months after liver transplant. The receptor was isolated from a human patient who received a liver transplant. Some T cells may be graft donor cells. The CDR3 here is CSELGTDTQYF. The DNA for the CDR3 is TGCAGTGAACTCGGTACAGATACGCAGTATTTT.